These 16 T cell receptor beta chains originate from one sample sequenced in a study of OX40 agonist ivuxolimab in advanced cancers. The table came from immunoSEQ multiplex PCR; TCRdb's copy has only in-frame clones and leaves some out. Here the sample spans under 45,000 clones, 78% being singletons. Sequences were derived from CD4+ or CD8+ T cells sorted from blood, sampled in a trial of the OX40 agonist ivuxolimab. The receptors originated from an adult with an advanced solid tumor such as melanoma, head and neck, liver or kidney cancer.

This clone turned up a few times. This rearrangement joins TRBV7-8 to TRBJ1-3; D possibly corresponds to TRBD1 (5 bases). Trimming cost V 4 bases and J 3 bases, with 7 bases left between them. CDR1 is SGHVS, CDR2 FQNEAQ, per germline. This CDR3 is built from 13 residues. This CDR3 is CASSSTVGNTIYF. Written as DNA, the CDR3 is TGTGCCAGCAGCTCGACAGTTGGAAACACCATATATTTT. Supplemented by reference TRBV7-8 and TRBJ1-3, the full variable domain reads GAGVSQSPRYKVAKRGQDVALRCDPISGHVSLFWYQQALGQGPEFLTYFQNEAQLDKSGLPSDRFFAERPEGSVSTLKIQRTQQEDSAVYLCASSSTVGNTIYFGEGSWLTVV.

CDR3 sequence: CASSYGQAYEQYF. CDR3 nucleotides: TGCGCCAGCAGCTACGGACAGGCCTACGAGCAGTACTTC. The chain links TRBV5-1 to TRBJ2-7, with 7 bases aligning to TRBD1. The CDR3 runs 13 residues. J lost 2 bases, V lost 3 bases, and 2 bases had no gene match. Per germline, CDR1 SGHRS and CDR2 YFSETQ.

The chain recombines TRBV9 with TRBJ1-1; the D gene is possibly TRBD1 (6 bases). The length of the CDR3 is 13 residues. Germline V CDR1 and CDR2: SGDLS, YYNGEE. Deletions cut 4 bases from V and 1 base from J, with 8 bases between. The CDR3 loop reads CASSQGQNTEAFF. The CDR3 DNA sequence: TGTGCCAGCAGCCAGGGACAGAACACTGAAGCTTTCTTT.

V gene TRBV6-1 combines with J gene TRBJ1-1; 7 bases are shared with TRBD1. Losses at the gene ends were 4 bases for V and 6 bases for J; bases not matched to a gene: 5. Germline loops: CDR1 MNHNS, CDR2 SASEGT. CDR3 length equals 13 residues. CDR3 amino acids: CASSAFGQAEAFF. As DNA, the CDR3 is TGTGCCAGCAGTGCTTTCGGACAGGCTGAAGCTTTCTTT.

The V and J genes are TRBV28 and TRBJ2-3; perhaps D is TRBD1 or TRBD2 (6 bases each). Germline CDR1 is MDHEN and CDR2 is SYDVKM. This CDR3 contains 15 residues. Trimming pared 2 bases from V and 6 bases from J, leaving 15 bases between. CDR3 protein: CASSLGGQGVDTQYF. The CDR3 bases are TGTGCCAGCAGTTTAGGGGGGCAAGGGGTTGATACGCAGTATTTT.

The rearrangement uses TRBV28 and TRBJ1-5; 7 nucleotides agree with TRBD1. The CDR3 spans 14 residues. V lost 3 bases to trimming and J lost 7 bases; unmatched junction nucleotides: 6. CDR1 and CDR2 (germline): MDHEN, SYDVKM. CDR3 loop: CASSFRRGQQPQHF. The CDR3 DNA sequence: TGTGCCAGCAGTTTTCGAAGGGGGCAACAGCCCCAGCATTTT.

This clone has only one observation. The J gene is TRBJ2-2, the V gene TRBV5-1; TRBD2 agrees at 8 bases. V was clipped by 1 base and J by 4 bases; unmatched bases: 6. Germline CDR1 and CDR2: SGHRS and YFSETQ. This CDR3 has 16 amino acids. This CDR3 reads CASSLIAGSSTGELFF. The CDR3 DNA is TGCGCCAGCAGCTTGATAGCGGGGTCTTCCACCGGGGAGCTGTTTTTT.

This clone was seen only once. The chain is built from TRBV7-8 and TRBJ2-1; D uncertain. In germline, CDR1 is SGHVS, CDR2 FQNEAQ. The CDR3 extends over 17 amino acids. Between the trimmed V and J ends, which lost 8 bases and 0 bases, there was a span of 20 bases. The CDR3 protein is CASCLLWVGSSYNEQFF. The DNA for the CDR3 is TGTGCCAGCTGTTTATTGTGGGTCGGCAGCTCCTACAATGAGCAGTTCTTC.

V is TRBV5-1 and J is TRBJ1-1; D possibly corresponds to TRBD1 (5 bases). CDR1 SGHRS and CDR2 YFSETQ come from the germline V gene. The V gene lost 4 bases and the J gene lost 0 bases, with 10 bases spanning the gap. CDR3 length: 14 residues. Here the CDR3 DNA reads TGCGCCAGCAGCGAGGGACCGATGAACACTGAAGCTTTCTTT. It yields the protein CASSEGPMNTEAFF.

This rearrangement joins TRBV5-1 to TRBJ2-1; 9 bases match TRBD1. Per germline, CDR1 SGHRS and CDR2 YFSETQ. V lost 2 bases to trimming and J lost 4 bases; unmatched junction nucleotides: 4. The CDR3 is 15 residues long. CDR3 in DNA: TGCGCCAGCAGCTTCAAACAGGGGGCGTACAATGAGCAGTTCTTC. Translation: CASSFKQGAYNEQFF.

J is TRBJ2-1 and V is TRBV30; D is possibly TRBD1 (6 bases). CDR3 length: 16 amino acids. Between the trimmed V and J ends, which lost 2 bases and 6 bases, there was a span of 20 bases. Germline V gene data show CDR1 as GTSNPN and CDR2 as SVGIG (reference sequence). CDR3: CAWSLGNRAKANEQFF. CDR3 coding DNA: TGTGCCTGGAGTCTAGGGAACAGGGCGAAGGCCAATGAGCAGTTCTTC.

This sequence joins TRBV10-3 and TRBJ2-3, with TRBD1 matching 10 bases. In germline, CDR1 is ENHRY, CDR2 SYGVKD. This CDR3 is built from 12 residues. The junction had 7 bases not matched to a gene; V was cut back by 6 bases and J by 13 bases. The CDR3 DNA reads as TGTGCCATCAGGGGACAGGGGCCCGACGAGTATTTT. Translating gives CAIRGQGPDEYF.

This sequence joins TRBV10-1 and TRBJ2-3; D gene unclear. In germline, CDR1 is WNHNN, CDR2 SYGVQD (reference sequence). V lost 3 bases to trimming and J lost 4 bases, with 14 bases between them. This CDR3 has 15 amino acids. The CDR3 DNA reads TGCGCCAGCAGTGAAACCCCTAAAGGCTCAGATACGCAGTATTTT. Translation gives CASSETPKGSDTQYF.

The J gene is TRBJ2-1, the V gene TRBV11-2, with TRBD1 matching 7 bases. The germline gives CDR1 SGHAT, CDR2 FQNNGV. The J segment lost 8 bases and the V segment lost 3 bases, leaving 4 bases of the junction unmatched. The CDR3 consists of 13 residues. CDR3 bases: TGTGCCAGCAGCTTTAACAGGGGAGATGAGCAGTTCTTC. It translates to CASSFNRGDEQFF.

This chain connects TRBV28 to TRBJ2-7; 8 bases map to TRBD1. The CDR3 is 16 amino acids. Germline V gives CDR1 MDHEN, CDR2 SYDVKM. Germline trimming cut 4 bases from V and 9 bases from J; bases unmatched to any gene: 17. The CDR3 DNA reads TGTGCCAGCAGTTCCCTCAGCTTTTTCAACGGACAGGGGCAGTACTTC. Encoded protein: CASSSLSFFNGQGQYF.

This clone showed up just once. V usage is TRBV6-5 and J usage is TRBJ1-2; 10 bases are shared with TRBD1. This CDR3 comprises 15 residues. V shed 6 bases and J 2 bases; nucleotides not matched to a gene: 6. Germline V lookup: CDR1 MNHEY, CDR2 SVGAGI. The CDR3 sequence is CASSPGQGINYGYTF. The CDR3 region has the DNA TGTGCCAGCAGCCCGGGACAGGGGATAAACTATGGCTACACCTTC.